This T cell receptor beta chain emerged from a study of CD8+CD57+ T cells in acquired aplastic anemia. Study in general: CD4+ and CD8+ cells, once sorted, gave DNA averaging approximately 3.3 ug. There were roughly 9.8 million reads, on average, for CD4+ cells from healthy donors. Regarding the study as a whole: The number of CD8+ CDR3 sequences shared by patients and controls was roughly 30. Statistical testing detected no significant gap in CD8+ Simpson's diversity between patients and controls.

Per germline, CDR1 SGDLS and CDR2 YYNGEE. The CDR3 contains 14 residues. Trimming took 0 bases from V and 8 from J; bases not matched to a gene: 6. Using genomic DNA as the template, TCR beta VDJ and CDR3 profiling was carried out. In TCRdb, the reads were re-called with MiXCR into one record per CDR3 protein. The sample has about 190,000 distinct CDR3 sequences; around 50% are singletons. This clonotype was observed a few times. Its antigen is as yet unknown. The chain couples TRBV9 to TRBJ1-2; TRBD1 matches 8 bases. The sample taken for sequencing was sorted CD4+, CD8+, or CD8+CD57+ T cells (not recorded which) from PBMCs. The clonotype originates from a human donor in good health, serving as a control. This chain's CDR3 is CASSVGDRRGGYTF. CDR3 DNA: TGTGCCAGCAGCGTAGGGGACAGGCGGGGGGGCTACACCTTC.